Each of the 28 T cell receptor beta chains below was sequenced from the same sample in a study of cytomegalovirus exposure and HLA in healthy donors. PCR employed 60 Vbeta and 13 Jbeta primers. Profiled with immunoSEQ multiplex PCR; TCRdb holds only in-frame clones, not every one. This table holds 150,000 to 200,000 clones, roughly three quarters found once. Sequencing was done on a sample of PBMCs. The receptors here all came from a male donor in good health and CMV-seronegative.

This clone was seen just once. The chain carries TRBV19 and TRBJ1-3; D might be TRBD1 (5 bases). The CDR3 spans 13 residues. Germline V gene data show CDR1 as LNHDA and CDR2 as SQIVND (reference sequence). Trimming left V 6 bases short and J 10 bases short, with 16 bases between. CDR3: CASSHKQERTIYF. CDR3 nucleotides: TGTGCCAGTAGCCACAAACAGGAGAGGACCATATATTTT. Variable domain in full (rest from reference TRBV19 and TRBJ1-3): DGGITQSPKYLFRKEGQNVTLSCEQNLNHDAMYWYRQDPGQGLRLIYYSQIVNDFQKGDIAEGYSVSREKKESFPLTVTSAQKNPTAFYLCASSHKQERTIYFGEGSWLTVV.

J is TRBJ2-5 and V is TRBV28, with TRBD1 matching 12 bases. The J call may be mistaken, given a closer DNA end match to TRBJ2-7. CDR1 is MDHEN, CDR2 SYDVKM, per germline. The CDR3 runs to 18 residues. The CDR3 coding sequence is TGTGCCAGCAGCCCAACCCCGGGGACAGGGGGCTCAGGCTACGAGCAGTACTTC. This gives the protein CASSPTPGTGGSGYEQYF.

The gene calls are TRBV7-9 and TRBJ2-7; 8 bases align to TRBD1. The V gene's germline CDR1 is SEHNR and CDR2 FQNEAQ (reference sequence). V shed 1 base and J 2 bases; nucleotides not matched to a gene: 4. The CDR3 sequence is 15 residues long. CDR3: CASSLGRTGPYEQYF. CDR3 nucleotides: TGTGCCAGCAGCTTAGGCCGGACAGGGCCCTACGAGCAGTACTTC.

The chain recombines TRBV20-1 with TRBJ2-7; weak D call: TRBD2 (5 bases). Germline CDR1 DFQATT, CDR2 SNEGSKA (reference sequence). CDR3 length equals 11 residues. Trimming removed 0 bases from V and 8 bases from J, with 8 bases in between. The CDR3 reads CSAREEVKQYF. CDR3 DNA sequence: TGCAGTGCTAGAGAGGAGGTCAAGCAGTACTTC.

The table lists this clone with a few counts. This chain connects TRBV2 to TRBJ1-5; TRBD1 matches 11 bases. CDR1 is SNHLY, CDR2 FYNNEI, per germline. Unmatched junction bases numbered 8, after V lost 6 bases and J lost 7 bases. The CDR3 runs to 15 residues. The CDR3 sequence is CASRGQGVYAQPQHF. In DNA, the CDR3 is TGTGCCAGCAGGGGACAGGGGGTCTATGCCCAGCCCCAGCATTTT.

This chain connects TRBV7-8 to TRBJ1-1; TRBD1 matches at 7 bases. The CDR3 runs to 15 residues. V lost 5 bases to trimming and J lost 5 bases; unmatched junction nucleotides: 11. Per the germline V gene, CDR1 is SGHVS and CDR2 is FQNEAQ. CDR3 nucleotide sequence: TGTGCCAGCAGCCCGCTGACAGGGATTAAGACTGAAGCTTTCTTT. This encodes CASSPLTGIKTEAFF.

This clone was picked up a small number of times. V usage is TRBV5-4 and J usage is TRBJ1-1; perhaps TRBD1 as D (6 bases). CDR3 length: 16 amino acids. Trimming removed 0 bases from V and 0 bases from J, with 12 bases in between. CDR1 is SGHNT, CDR2 YYREEE, per germline (reference sequence). The CDR3 protein is CASSLEGWDMNTEAFF. The CDR3 coding sequence is TGTGCCAGCAGCTTGGAAGGCTGGGACATGAACACTGAAGCTTTCTTT.

The V and J genes are TRBV2 and TRBJ2-3, with TRBD2 as a possible D gene (6 bases). CDR3 size: 16 residues. Germline V gene sequence: CDR1 SNHLY, CDR2 FYNNEI. The V and J ends lost 5 bases and 3 bases respectively, with 18 bases between them. CDR3 in amino acids: CASSPGTSRWTDTQYF. The CDR3 nucleotides are TGTGCCAGCAGTCCCGGGACTTCAAGGTGGACAGATACGCAGTATTTT. Full variable domain (missing parts from reference TRBV2 and TRBJ2-3): EPEVTQTPSHQVTQMGQEVILRCVPISNHLYFYWYRQILGQKVEFLVSFYNNEISEKSEIFDDQFSVERPDGSNFTLKIRSTKLEDSAMYFCASSPGTSRWTDTQYFGPGTRLTVL.

This clone has more than one count but fewer than ten. The rearrangement links TRBV7-6 to TRBJ2-7; D gene ambiguous. V was trimmed by 4 bases and J by 4 bases, leaving 11 bases between them. From germline, CDR1 is SGHVS and CDR2 FNYEAQ. The CDR3 runs 13 residues. CDR3 nucleotides: TGTGCCAGCAGCTCGGGTCCCAATTACGAGCAGTACTTC. Translated: CASSSGPNYEQYF.

This chain links TRBV2 with TRBJ2-1, with D perhaps TRBD1 (8 bases). CDR1 and CDR2 (germline): SNHLY, FYNNEI. The V and J ends lost 6 bases and 8 bases respectively, with 17 bases between them. CDR3 length: 14 amino acids. The CDR3 DNA follows: TGTGCCAGCAGCCGGTACAGGGGGGGCCATGAGCAGTTCTTC. Translating gives CASSRYRGGHEQFF.

In the case of this clone: The junction and the germline gene differ at one end; a read error may be behind it. The rearrangement links TRBV5-8 to TRBJ1-5, with TRBD1 matching over 9 bases. CDR1 is SGHTS and CDR2 is YDEGEE in the germline V gene. The CDR3 is 14 residues long. The CDR3 DNA is TGTGCCAGCAGAATGGACAGGGGCAACCAGCCCCAGCATTTT. The encoded protein is CASRMDRGNQPQHF.

In this sample, this clone turned up once. This chain uses TRBV7-8 with TRBJ1-5; maybe TRBD1 (5 bases). Germline V gene sequence: CDR1 SGHVS, CDR2 FQNEAQ. The length of the CDR3 is 14 residues. With 3 bases removed from V and 3 bases from J, the gap between germline ends came to 9 bases. The chain's CDR3 is CASSFGGFNQPQHF. In DNA form, the CDR3 reads TGTGCCAGCAGCTTCGGGGGTTTCAATCAGCCCCAGCATTTT.

This chain connects TRBV2 to TRBJ1-1; D remains unclear. Germline V gene data show CDR1 as SNHLY and CDR2 as FYNNEI. The CDR3 extends over 11 amino acids. Trimming cost V 3 bases and J 12 bases, with 11 bases left between them. CDR3 sequence (DNA): TGTGCCAGCAGTGAGGCAAGAATCTCTTTCTTT. As protein: CASSEARISFF.

The chain has TRBV2 and TRBJ1-6; D is uncertain. V was cut by 5 bases and J by 14 bases, with 13 bases left in between. CDR1 and CDR2 (germline): SNHLY, FYNNEI. This CDR3 comprises 12 residues. CDR3 residues: CASSPTLRTLHF. The CDR3 nucleotides are TGTGCCAGCAGTCCGACCCTGCGGACCCTCCACTTT.

This chain connects TRBV29-1 to TRBJ1-2, with D possibly being TRBD1 (6 bases). Germline values: CDR1 SQVTM, CDR2 ANQGSEA. Trimming cost V 8 bases and J 5 bases, with 15 bases left between them. This CDR3 comprises 12 residues. The CDR3 nucleotides read TGCAGCCCGTGGACAGCTTTATATGGCTACACCTTC. This translates into CSPWTALYGYTF.

CDR3 nucleotide sequence: TGTGCCAGCAGCTCGGGACTAGCGGGAGGTTTCGATGAGCAGTTCTTC. It yields the protein CASSSGLAGGFDEQFF. The chain recombines TRBV7-7 with TRBJ2-1, with 15 bases aligning to TRBD2. Trimming took 4 bases from V and 8 from J; bases not matched to a gene: 6. The CDR3 sequence is 16 residues long. CDR1 SSHAT and CDR2 FNYEAQ come from the germline V gene (reference sequence).

The rearrangement links TRBV6-1 to TRBJ1-2; 9 bases match TRBD1. The V and J ends lost 2 bases and 8 bases, in that order; junction bases with no gene match: 6. Looked up from germline, CDR1 is MNHNS and CDR2 is SASEGT. This CDR3 spans 14 amino acids. The CDR3 DNA follows: TGTGCCAGCAGTGAAAACAGGGGGCTTCACGGCTACACCTTC. The encoded protein is CASSENRGLHGYTF.

This chain connects TRBV2 to TRBJ1-2; 7 positions match TRBD1. The germline CDR1 and CDR2 sequences are SNHLY and FYNNEI. The CDR3 runs to 12 residues. V was pared by 6 bases and J by 8 bases, with 6 bases of the junction left unmatched. The CDR3 sequence: CASRETGHGYTF. The CDR3 region has the DNA TGTGCCAGCAGGGAGACAGGGCACGGCTACACCTTC.

The rearrangement joins TRBV7-8 to TRBJ2-2; tentatively, D is TRBD2 (6 bases). Trimming removed 5 bases from V and 0 bases from J, with 19 bases in between. The germline V gene has CDR1 SGHVS and CDR2 FQNEAQ. The CDR3 has 18 residues. The CDR3 DNA follows: TGTGCCAGCAGCCCCTTGGCTTCTAGCGACACGAACACCGGGGAGCTGTTTTTT. As protein: CASSPLASSDTNTGELFF.

V usage is TRBV29-1 and J usage is TRBJ2-1, with TRBD1 matching over 7 bases. Germline V CDR1 and CDR2: SQVTM, ANQGSEA. V was clipped by 6 bases and J by 4 bases; unmatched bases: 12. The CDR3 is made up of 15 amino acids. CDR3 amino acids: CSVKGQNLQYNEQFF. In nucleotides, the CDR3 is TGCAGCGTCAAGGGACAGAATCTACAATACAATGAGCAGTTCTTC.

A remark on this clone: At one of its ends the junction is not consistent with the germline gene, which may arise from a read error. This sequence joins TRBV20-1 and TRBJ2-3, with 10 nucleotides matching TRBD2. The CDR3 runs to 11 residues. Germline values: CDR1 DFQATT, CDR2 SNEGSKA (reference sequence). The CDR3 loop reads CSAQGLARGHF. In DNA form, the CDR3 reads TGCAGTGCCCAGGGACTAGCGAGGGGCCATTTT.

This rearrangement joins TRBV30 to TRBJ1-2; D might be TRBD1 (5 bases). V dropped 0 bases and J dropped 8 bases, with 16 bases sitting between them. Germline V lookup: CDR1 GTSNPN, CDR2 SVGIG (reference sequence). The CDR3 spans 14 residues. The CDR3 region has the DNA TGTGCCTGGAGTGTAGGGTCCAGGGCAAAAGGCTACACCTTC. Its translation is CAWSVGSRAKGYTF.

The chain carries TRBV28 and TRBJ2-3, with D maybe TRBD2 (6 bases). Germline-derived CDR1 and CDR2 are MDHEN and SYDVKM. The ends were cut back, 6 bases at V and 1 base at J, with 14 bases in the middle. The CDR3 length is 15 residues. In nucleotides, the CDR3 is TGTGCCAGCAGCACCAGATGGAGGGGCACAGATACGCAGTATTTT. This gives the protein CASSTRWRGTDTQYF.

CDR3 DNA sequence: TGTGCCAGCAGCTTAGCACTAGCTCCAGATACGCAGTATTTT. This encodes CASSLALAPDTQYF. The rearrangement links TRBV7-6 to TRBJ2-3, with D tentatively TRBD2 (6 bases). The CDR3 covers 14 residues. The germline gives CDR1 SGHVS, CDR2 FNYEAQ. The V end lost 0 bases, the J end lost 4 bases, and 8 bases lay between the germline ends. The variable domain in full, completed from reference TRBV7-6 and TRBJ2-3, reads GAGVSQSPRYKVTKRGQDVALRCDPISGHVSLYWYRQALGQGPEFLTYFNYEAQQDKSGLPNDRFSAERPEGSISTLTIQRTEQRDSAMYRCASSLALAPDTQYFGPGTRLTVL.

The rearrangement joins TRBV30 to TRBJ1-2, with a possible D match to TRBD1 (5 bases). Germline CDR1 and CDR2: GTSNPN and SVGIG (reference sequence). V was cut by 5 bases and J by 6 bases, with 13 bases left in between. This CDR3 comprises 12 residues. CDR3 sequence reads: CAWLGGVNGYTF. CDR3 bases: TGTGCCTGGTTGGGGGGGGTGAATGGCTACACCTTC.

This chain uses TRBV7-9 with TRBJ1-1, with 8 positions matching TRBD1. CDR1 SEHNR and CDR2 FQNEAQ come from the germline V gene (reference sequence). The J segment lost 1 base and the V segment lost 5 bases, leaving 9 bases of the junction unmatched. The CDR3 is made up of 16 amino acids. The CDR3 spells CASSPGQGRWNTEAFF. CDR3 sequence (DNA): TGTGCCAGCAGCCCCGGACAGGGACGATGGAACACTGAAGCTTTCTTT.

This chain joins TRBV9 and TRBJ1-2; D ambiguous. The germline CDR1 and CDR2 sequences are SGDLS and YYNGEE. Trimming left V 6 bases short and J 3 bases short, with 12 bases between. The CDR3 covers 13 residues. CDR3 loop: CASTRGDDYGYTF. CDR3 coding DNA: TGTGCCAGCACCCGCGGGGATGACTATGGCTACACCTTC.

The chain is built from TRBV27 and TRBJ2-1, with 8 bases fitting TRBD1. V trimming: 5 bases; J trimming: 10 bases; junction bases outside the gene matches: 10. This CDR3 region has 14 residues. The V gene's germline CDR1 is MNHEY and CDR2 SMNVEV (reference sequence). The CDR3 coding sequence is TGTGCCAGCAGTCCCTGGACAGGGTCGGAGGAGCAGTTCTTC. Translation gives CASSPWTGSEEQFF.